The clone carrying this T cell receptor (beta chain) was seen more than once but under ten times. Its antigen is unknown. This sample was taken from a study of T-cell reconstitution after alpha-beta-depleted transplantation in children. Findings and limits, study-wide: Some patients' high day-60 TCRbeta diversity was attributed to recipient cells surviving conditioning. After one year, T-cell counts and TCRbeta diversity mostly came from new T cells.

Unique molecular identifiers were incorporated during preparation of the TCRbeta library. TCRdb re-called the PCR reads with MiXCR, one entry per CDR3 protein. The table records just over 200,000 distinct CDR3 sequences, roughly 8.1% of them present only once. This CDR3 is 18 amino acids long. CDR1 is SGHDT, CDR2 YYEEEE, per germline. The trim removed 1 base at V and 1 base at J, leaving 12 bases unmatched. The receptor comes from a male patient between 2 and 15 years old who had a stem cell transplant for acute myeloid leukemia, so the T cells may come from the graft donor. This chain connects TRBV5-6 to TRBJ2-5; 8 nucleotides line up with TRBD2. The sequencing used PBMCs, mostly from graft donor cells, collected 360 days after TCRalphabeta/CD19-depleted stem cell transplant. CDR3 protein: CASSLSSWRGATQETQYF. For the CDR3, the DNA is TGTGCCAGCAGCTTGAGTTCCTGGCGGGGGGCCACCCAAGAGACCCAGTACTTC.